Each of the 26 T cell receptor beta chains below was sequenced from the same sample in a study of blood T cell repertoires in COVID-19 (dated by TCRdb to about 2020). Libraries came from the immunoSEQ multiplex PCR assay. In TCRdb, the immuneACCESS table is reduced to in-frame sequences with V and J assigned. These tables do not hold every clone; where another copy was compared, an unresolved V gene accounts for under half, and the others remain unexplained. This sample is represented by 250,000 or so clones; 84% of them were singletons. The ten largest clones add up to about 2.3% of the sample. The sample consisted of peripheral blood. Receptor source: a man in his forties who had recovered from COVID-19.

The chain recombines TRBV6-5 with TRBJ2-7; 8 positions match TRBD2. J gave up 3 bases and V 5 bases, and 3 bases lay outside the gene matches. There are 13 residues in the CDR3. Looked up from germline, CDR1 is MNHEY and CDR2 is SVGAGI. This chain's CDR3 is CASSTGGSYEQYF. The CDR3 coding sequence is TGTGCCAGCAGTACGGGGGGGAGCTACGAGCAGTACTTC.

V usage is TRBV23-1 and J usage is TRBJ1-1; D perhaps matches TRBD1 (5 bases). TRBV23-1 is sorted into the ORF group, with uncertain function. V shed 4 bases and J shed 3 bases, with 18 bases lying between them. The CDR3 consists of 16 residues. The CDR3 DNA is TGCGCCAGCAGTCGAGACGGCCCAGGGAGGGACACTGAAGCTTTCTTT. It specifies CASSRDGPGRDTEAFF.

This rearrangement joins TRBV6-2 or TRBV6-3 to TRBJ2-7, with TRBD2 matching 7 bases. The CDR3 contains 12 residues. Germline trimming cut 5 bases from V and 6 bases from J; bases unmatched to any gene: 4. Germline CDR1 reads MNHEY; CDR2 reads SVGEGT. CDR3 sequence (DNA): TGTGCCAGCAGTCAGCGGGACTTCGAGCAGTACTTC. It specifies CASSQRDFEQYF.

J is TRBJ2-1 and V is TRBV7-7, with a weak D call TRBD2 (5 bases). The V end lost 0 bases, the J end lost 7 bases, and 13 bases lay between the germline ends. CDR3 length equals 15 residues. Germline CDR1 and CDR2: SSHAT and FNYEAQ (reference sequence). The CDR3 here is CASSLAGAQGNEQFF. CDR3 coding DNA: TGTGCCAGCAGCTTAGCGGGAGCCCAAGGGAATGAGCAGTTCTTC.

This chain joins TRBV10-1 and TRBJ2-2; possible D gene TRBD2, 6 bases. Germline CDR1 reads WNHNN; CDR2 reads SYGVQD (reference sequence). The ends were cut back, 0 bases at V and 6 bases at J, with 11 bases in the middle. The CDR3 contains 15 residues. In DNA, the CDR3 is TGCGCCAGCAGTGAGTCGCGAGGAGGGGCCGGGGAGCTGTTTTTT. This sequence encodes CASSESRGGAGELFF.

The chain has TRBV18 and TRBJ1-1; D possibly corresponds to TRBD1 (5 bases). The CDR3 extends over 13 amino acids. The V end was cut by 3 bases, the J end by 11 bases, with 16 bases between. Germline lookup yields CDR1 KGHSH and CDR2 LQKENI. In DNA, the CDR3 is TGTGCCAGCTCACCGGATGCGGGGGTTGATGCTTTCTTT. Its translation: CASSPDAGVDAFF.

In this sample, this clone turned up a few times. J is TRBJ2-2 and V is TRBV9; D ambiguous. The CDR3 extends over 14 amino acids. V lost 0 bases and J lost 4, with 7 bases in between. CDR1 and CDR2 from the germline V gene are SGDLS and YYNGEE. The CDR3 is CASSVDGATGELFF. The CDR3 DNA sequence: TGTGCCAGCAGCGTAGATGGAGCCACCGGGGAGCTGTTTTTT.

V and J are TRBV9 and TRBJ2-1; a weak D match, TRBD1 (5 bases). Germline-derived CDR1 and CDR2 are SGDLS and YYNGEE. The V end lost 3 bases, the J end lost 5 bases, and 15 bases lay between the germline ends. This CDR3 is built from 15 residues. DNA for the CDR3: TGTGCCAGCAGCGAGGGGTATGGCAGGGACAATGAGCAGTTCTTC. This encodes CASSEGYGRDNEQFF.

The J gene is TRBJ1-4, the V gene TRBV6-5; 8 bases map to TRBD1. CDR1 MNHEY and CDR2 SVGAGI come from the germline V gene. The ends lost 8 bases at V and 6 bases at J; junction bases unmatched: 8. The CDR3 has 14 amino acids. This CDR3 reads CASCRTGSDEKLFF. The CDR3 DNA is TGTGCCAGCTGCCGGACAGGGTCAGATGAAAAACTGTTTTTT.

The CDR3 DNA sequence: TGTGCCAGCAGCTTGGAGGCAGCGGGGCTGGGGACCCAGTACTTC. Amino acids: CASSLEAAGLGTQYF. The J gene is TRBJ2-5, the V gene TRBV5-6; 7 nucleotides align to TRBD2. Losses at the gene ends were 0 bases for V and 7 bases for J; bases not matched to a gene: 9. The CDR3 length is 15 residues. CDR1 is SGHDT, CDR2 YYEEEE, per germline.

V is TRBV5-6 and J is TRBJ2-3; TRBD2 matches at 10 bases. Trimming removed 0 bases from V and 0 bases from J; junction bases left unmatched: 10. Per the germline V gene, CDR1 is SGHDT and CDR2 is YYEEEE. This CDR3 has 19 residues. The chain's CDR3 is CASSLAVSGRYTSTDTQYF. The CDR3 nucleotides are TGTGCCAGCAGCTTGGCCGTTAGCGGGAGGTATACTAGCACAGATACGCAGTATTTT.

The genes are TRBV5-6 and TRBJ1-3; the D gene is possibly TRBD1 (6 bases). The germline V and J ends were trimmed by 1 base and 4 bases, with 15 bases remaining between them. The CDR3 is 16 residues long. Germline lookup yields CDR1 SGHDT and CDR2 YYEEEE. The CDR3 sequence is CASSLSPGAEGNTIYF. The CDR3 DNA follows: TGTGCCAGCAGCTTGTCCCCAGGGGCGGAGGGAAACACCATATATTTT.

CDR3: CASSLGTGSKAFF. The CDR3 DNA sequence: TGTGCCAGCAGCCTTGGGACAGGAAGTAAAGCTTTCTTT. The gene calls are TRBV3-1 (or the pseudogene TRBV3-2) and TRBJ1-1; 8 nucleotides agree with TRBD1. The CDR3 sequence is 13 residues long. J gave up 9 bases and V 4 bases, and 7 bases lay outside the gene matches. Germline V CDR1 and CDR2: LGHDT, YNNKEL (reference sequence).

The chain uses TRBV5-4 and TRBJ2-7; 8 nucleotides line up with TRBD2. Germline-derived CDR1 and CDR2 are SGHNT and YYREEE (reference sequence). The CDR3 totals 15 residues. V was pared by 3 bases and J by 3 bases, with 8 bases of the junction left unmatched. The CDR3 DNA reads as TGTGCCAGCAGCTCCCTTGATAGCGGGGACTACGAGCAGTACTTC. Its translation: CASSSLDSGDYEQYF.

The chain uses TRBV18 and TRBJ2-5; D unclear. The ends were cut back, 1 base at V and 5 bases at J, with 11 bases in the middle. Germline lookup yields CDR1 KGHSH and CDR2 LQKENI. The CDR3 is 14 amino acids. The CDR3 DNA reads TGTGCCAGCTCACCACGTCACGGAGTGGAGACCCAGTACTTC. Translated: CASSPRHGVETQYF.

As to this clone: This same CDR3 is encoded by further DNA sequences in the sample. V gene TRBV5-4 combines with J gene TRBJ1-5, with 7 bases that match TRBD1. V was pared by 0 bases and J by 6 bases, with 3 bases of the junction left unmatched. The CDR3 is made up of 14 amino acids. Per the germline V gene, CDR1 is SGHNT and CDR2 is YYREEE (reference sequence). In DNA, the CDR3 is TGTGCCAGCAGCTTGGACAGGGGTAGTCAGCCCCAGCATTTT. This gives the protein CASSLDRGSQPQHF.

This chain links TRBV3-1 (or the pseudogene TRBV3-2) with TRBJ2-2, with 7 positions matching TRBD1. V shed 1 base, J shed 3 bases, and the junction held 8 bases outside the gene matches. Germline loops: CDR1 LGHDT, CDR2 YNNKEL (reference sequence). CDR3 size: 17 residues. This CDR3 is CASSQGSDGTDTGELFF. CDR3 nucleotide sequence: TGTGCCAGCAGCCAAGGTTCGGACGGGACAGACACCGGGGAGCTGTTTTTT.

The CDR3 DNA follows: TGTGCCAGCAGCCTCAAGACAGGCGGCACTGAAGCTTTCTTT. It encodes CASSLKTGGTEAFF. The chain couples TRBV11-2 to TRBJ1-1; D possibly corresponds to TRBD1 (6 bases). The CDR3 consists of 14 residues. CDR1 and CDR2 from the germline V gene are SGHAT and FQNNGV. Trimming pared 5 bases from V and 4 bases from J, leaving 14 bases between.

The chain links TRBV25-1 to TRBJ2-1; TRBD2 agrees at 9 bases. CDR1 is MGHDK, CDR2 SYGVNS, per germline. The CDR3 spans 16 residues. V lost 5 bases, J lost 9 bases, and 14 bases stayed unmatched. This CDR3 reads CASSPSGRLDYAEQFF. Here the CDR3 DNA reads TGTGCCAGCAGTCCGAGCGGGAGGCTCGACTATGCTGAGCAGTTCTTC. Complete variable domain (other parts from reference TRBV25-1 and TRBJ2-1): EADIYQTPRYLVIGTGKKITLECSQTMGHDKMYWYQQDPGMELHLIHYSYGVNSTEKGDLSSESTVSRIRTEHFPLTLESARPSHTSQYLCASSPSGRLDYAEQFFGPGTRLTVL.

This chain joins TRBV5-5 and TRBJ1-4, with D uncertain. V gave up 5 bases and J gave up 4 bases, with 12 bases separating them. The CDR3 consists of 14 residues. CDR1 and CDR2 from the germline V gene are SGHKS and YYEKEE (reference sequence). CDR3 in DNA: TGTGCCAGCAGTCCCGGGATACTTAATGAAAAACTGTTTTTT. Its translation: CASSPGILNEKLFF.

The chain is built from TRBV18 and TRBJ1-2; TRBD1 agrees at 7 bases. Germline CDR1 reads KGHSH; CDR2 reads LQKENI. Trimming cost V 5 bases and J 6 bases; bases outside gene matches: 15. This CDR3 comprises 16 residues. The CDR3 nucleotides read TGTGCCAGCTCAAGAGGGATCCCACCACAGGGGAATGGCTACACCTTC. This sequence encodes CASSRGIPPQGNGYTF.

CDR3 amino acids: CASSDTGTYGYTF. CDR3 sequence (DNA): TGCGCCAGCAGTGACACAGGGACCTATGGCTACACCTTC. V and J are TRBV10-2 and TRBJ1-2; weak D call: TRBD1 (6 bases). Germline V gene data show CDR1 as WSHSY and CDR2 as SAAADI. The V end was cut by 3 bases, the J end by 4 bases, with 9 bases between. The CDR3 runs 13 residues.

The rearrangement uses TRBV30 and TRBJ1-2; D is perhaps TRBD1 (6 bases). The V end lost 0 bases, the J end lost 12 bases, and 20 bases lay between the germline ends. This CDR3 is 14 amino acids long. The germline gives CDR1 GTSNPN, CDR2 SVGIG (reference sequence). CDR3 bases: TGTGCCTGGAGTGTTACCAGGGGTGATTTGAGGGACACCTTC. Residues: CAWSVTRGDLRDTF.

The rearrangement joins TRBV3-1 (or the pseudogene TRBV3-2) to TRBJ2-3, with D possibly being TRBD2 (6 bases). Germline loops: CDR1 LGHDT, CDR2 YNNKEL (reference sequence). Deletions cut 5 bases from V and 2 bases from J, with 14 bases between. This CDR3 is 15 amino acids long. CDR3 region: CASSYDGLYTDTQYF. In DNA, the CDR3 is TGTGCCAGCAGCTACGACGGACTATACACAGATACGCAGTATTTT.

The chain couples TRBV27 to TRBJ2-7; perhaps TRBD1 as D (5 bases). Germline V gene lookup returns CDR1 MNHEY and CDR2 SMNVEV (reference sequence). With 2 bases removed from V and 3 bases from J, the gap between germline ends came to 14 bases. This CDR3 is 15 amino acids long. CDR3 DNA sequence: TGTGCCAGCAGTTTAGGGGCAGGGCTCCTCTACGAGCAGTACTTC. Amino acid sequence: CASSLGAGLLYEQYF.

J is TRBJ1-2 and V is TRBV10-3, with a possible D match to TRBD1 (5 bases). V was trimmed by 2 bases and J by 8 bases, leaving 12 bases between them. Per germline, CDR1 ENHRY and CDR2 SYGVKD. The length of the CDR3 is 13 residues. The CDR3 bases are TGTGCCATCAGTGAGACGTCGGGGGAAGGCTACACCTTC. It translates to CAISETSGEGYTF.